This TCR beta chain was captured by sequencing in a study of shared clonotypes between healthy human individuals. The table lists this clone with many counts. Antigen specificity is unknown. Replicate sorted-subset PCRs were loaded with around 220 ng DNA, roughly 33,000 T cell genomes. Libraries were prepared by immunoSEQ multiplex PCR; TCRdb keeps only in-frame clonotypes and omits some of them. Of fewer than 400,000 clones in the sample, less than 85% are singletons; the top ten hold about a tenth. Findings and limits, study-wide: Some naive CD4 clonotypes, around 4.9%, turned up in common across a few donors. Naive subsets, compared against memory subsets, generally had larger estimated richness values.

The trim removed 6 bases at V and 7 bases at J, leaving 15 bases unmatched. Germline assignment: CDR1 MDHEN and CDR2 SYDVKM. The length of the CDR3 is 15 residues. The sequenced material came from memory CD4+ T cells sorted from blood. The subset denotes: CD45RA-negative fraction. This receptor was obtained from a man aged 25-45 years in good health. The chain has TRBV28 and TRBJ2-7; 7 bases line up with TRBD2. CDR3 nucleotides: TGTGCCAGCAGCTCTCCCGGCGGGAGAGTGAAAGAGCAGTACTTC. It encodes CASSSPGGRVKEQYF.